Following are 14 T cell receptor beta chains from one sample sequenced in a study of CD8 T cells in ankylosing spondylitis. TCRdb processed the 5' RACE reads anew with MiXCR; each CDR3 protein has one entry. The sample records about 240,000 distinct CDR3 sequences, 7% to 10% being singletons. The specimen was blood, either unsorted or a sorted T cell fraction (not recorded which). The receptors originated from a female donor with ankylosing spondylitis or in good health (not recorded which).

Only a few counts were recorded for this clonotype. V is TRBV7-8 and J is TRBJ1-1; TRBD1 might be the D (5 bases). Trimming stripped 5 bases from V and 1 base from J, with 20 bases between. Per the germline V gene, CDR1 is SGHVS and CDR2 is FQNEAQ. The CDR3 extends over 17 amino acids. The CDR3 region has the DNA TGTGCCAGCAGCCCAGTACCCGGGACTTCCGCGAACACTGAAGCTTTCTTT. Residues: CASSPVPGTSANTEAFF.

As regards this clonotype: Given a much more abundant clone one base away, this may be a read error. The chain has TRBV5-4 and TRBJ1-1, with D unresolved. The CDR3 extends over 11 amino acids. Germline CDR1 is SGHNT and CDR2 is YYREEE (reference sequence). Between the trimmed V and J ends, which lost 4 bases and 11 bases, there was a span of 12 bases. CDR3 sequence: CASSTEGTAFF. For the CDR3, the DNA is TGTGCCAGCAGCACGGAAGGTACGGCTTTCTTT.

This clonotype was observed many times. J is TRBJ2-7 and V is TRBV20-1, with 7 positions matching TRBD2. After removal of 5 bases from V and 3 bases from J, the junction contained 7 bases not matched to a gene. Germline V CDR1 and CDR2: DFQATT, SNEGSKA (reference sequence). The CDR3 totals 13 residues. This CDR3 is CSALGGGYYEQYF. CDR3 nucleotide sequence: TGCAGTGCTCTTGGGGGGGGGTACTACGAGCAGTACTTC.

Ten or more counts support this clonotype. The rearrangement links TRBV11-1 to TRBJ2-2, with TRBD2 identical over 10 bases. The germline CDR1 and CDR2 sequences are SGHAT and FQDESV (reference sequence). The CDR3 runs 18 residues. Trimming at V came to 1 base and at J to 7 bases, leaving 12 bases not matched to a gene. The CDR3 sequence is CASSLVLPSGSYGGELFF. In DNA form, the CDR3 reads TGTGCCAGCAGCTTAGTCCTTCCTAGCGGGAGTTACGGCGGGGAGCTGTTTTTT. Variable domain in full (rest from reference TRBV11-1 and TRBJ2-2): EAEVAQSPRYKITEKSQAVAFWCDPISGHATLYWYRQILGQGPELLVQFQDESVVDDSQLPKDRFSAERLKGVDSTLKIQPAELGDSAMYLCASSLVLPSGSYGGELFFGEGSRLTVL.

This chain links TRBV10-3 with TRBJ2-5, with 8 bases fitting TRBD1. V lost 6 bases to trimming and J lost 4 bases; unmatched junction nucleotides: 4. The CDR3 sequence is 13 residues long. Germline V gives CDR1 ENHRY, CDR2 SYGVKD. CDR3 sequence: CAIRDRGGETQYF. The CDR3 nucleotides read TGTGCCATCAGAGACAGGGGAGGAGAGACCCAGTACTTC.

The table lists this clonotype with many counts. The CDR3: CSASDGTGWNTEAFF. The CDR3 nucleotides read TGCAGTGCTAGCGATGGGACAGGCTGGAACACTGAAGCTTTCTTT. The chain links TRBV20-1 to TRBJ1-1; TRBD1 agrees at 8 bases. Looked up from germline, CDR1 is DFQATT and CDR2 is SNEGSKA (reference sequence). After removal of 3 bases from V and 1 base from J, the junction contained 7 bases not matched to a gene. This CDR3 is 15 amino acids long.

Ten or more counts support this clonotype. The J gene is TRBJ2-5, the V gene TRBV29-1, with D tentatively TRBD1 (6 bases). Germline-derived CDR1 and CDR2 are SQVTM and ANQGSEA. The CDR3 is 12 amino acids. V was trimmed by 7 bases and J by 2 bases, leaving 11 bases between them. The DNA for the CDR3 is TGCAGCGATAGGACAGCTCAAGAGACCCAGTACTTC. It encodes CSDRTAQETQYF.

This clonotype was counted at least ten times. This chain uses TRBV12-3 or TRBV12-4 with TRBJ2-1; 11 bases fit TRBD2. The CDR3 covers 17 residues. V shed 4 bases and J 0 bases; nucleotides not matched to a gene: 5. CDR3 nucleotides: TGTGCCAGCAGTTCCGGGACTAGCGGCAGCTCCTACAATGAGCAGTTCTTC. Residues: CASSSGTSGSSYNEQFF.

The chain is built from TRBV30 and TRBJ2-4; 8 bases agree with TRBD2. J lost 6 bases, V lost 7 bases, and 5 bases had no gene match. The germline gives CDR1 GTSNPN, CDR2 SVGIG (reference sequence). The CDR3 contains 12 residues. The CDR3 loop is CALGLGGNIQYF. DNA for the CDR3: TGTGCCTTGGGACTAGGAGGAAACATTCAGTACTTC.

This clonotype was recorded at least ten times. The J gene is TRBJ1-1, the V gene TRBV13; no reliable D call. In germline, CDR1 is PRHDT, CDR2 FYEKMQ (reference sequence). The CDR3 is 13 amino acids. The germline V and J ends were trimmed by 3 bases and 5 bases, with 10 bases remaining between them. CDR3 sequence reads: CASSFGEVTEAFF. CDR3 nucleotide sequence: TGTGCCAGCAGCTTCGGGGAGGTAACTGAAGCTTTCTTT.

This clonotype was seen at least ten times. The rearrangement joins TRBV12-3 or TRBV12-4 to TRBJ2-7; D gene ambiguous. The CDR3 loop spans 14 amino acids. Trimming stripped 5 bases from V and 2 bases from J, with 13 bases between. Here the CDR3 reads CASSRAMAPYEQYF. As DNA, the CDR3 is TGTGCCAGCAGTCGCGCCATGGCTCCCTACGAGCAGTACTTC.

This clonotype has ten or more counts. The chain joins TRBV6-2 or TRBV6-3 to TRBJ2-7, with 9 bases aligning to TRBD2. The CDR3 is made up of 16 amino acids. V was clipped by 6 bases and J by 5 bases; unmatched bases: 14. The germline CDR1 and CDR2 sequences are MNHEY and SVGEGT. CDR3 sequence: CASSPTGPGLADEQYF. The CDR3, as DNA: TGTGCCAGCAGCCCTACGGGGCCGGGACTAGCTGACGAGCAGTACTTC.

This clonotype occurred a few times. The chain combines TRBV29-1 with TRBJ1-4; D may be TRBD1 (5 bases). The CDR3 runs 13 residues. Trimming removed 1 base at V and 8 bases at J, with 11 bases between. Per the germline V gene, CDR1 is SQVTM and CDR2 is ANQGSEA. CDR3 protein: CSVEVGWGEKLFF. CDR3 nucleotide sequence: TGCAGCGTTGAAGTCGGTTGGGGGGAAAAACTGTTTTTT.

Ten or more counts support this clonotype. The rearrangement uses TRBV25-1 and TRBJ2-1, with 7 bases fitting TRBD1. Germline CDR1 reads MGHDK; CDR2 reads SYGVNS. The CDR3 is made up of 14 amino acids. With 7 bases clipped from V and 13 bases from J, the junction kept 16 bases outside the gene matches. DNA of the CDR3: TGTGCCAGCACCCAACTAGGACAGGCAGACCCCCAGTTCTTC. It encodes CASTQLGQADPQFF.